Below, 2 T cell receptor beta chains from the same sample are listed, as sequenced in a study of T-cell memory formation after mild COVID-19. MiXCR was run by TCRdb on the 5' RACE reads, yielding one entry per CDR3 protein. Counted here are roughly 550,000 distinct CDR3 sequences, roughly 22% occurring once; the ten biggest clones make up around 13%. The sequencing input was PBMCs or a T cell subset sorted from them (not recorded which). These receptors were collected from an adult woman who had mild COVID-19 (a few samples of this study predate the infection). Cell type and time point are not known.

This clonotype came up a few times. J is TRBJ2-7 and V is TRBV20-1; 8 nucleotides agree with TRBD2. Germline CDR1 and CDR2: DFQATT and SNEGSKA (reference sequence). V dropped 5 bases and J dropped 0; count of bases not matched to a gene: 6. CDR3 length: 14 residues. CDR3 DNA sequence: TGCAGTGCTGGAATAGCGGGAACCTCCTACGAGCAGTACTTC. Amino acid sequence: CSAGIAGTSYEQYF.

V usage is TRBV5-1 and J usage is TRBJ1-1; a possible D gene is TRBD1 (5 bases). The germline V and J ends were trimmed by 1 base and 6 bases, with 19 bases remaining between them. CDR1 is SGHRS, CDR2 YFSETQ, per germline. The CDR3 has 16 residues. In nucleotides, the CDR3 is TGCGCCAGCAGCTTGTCTCATTTGGGGGGAGGCGCTGAAGCTTTCTTT. Encoded protein: CASSLSHLGGGAEAFF. The whole variable domain, remainder taken from reference TRBV5-1 and TRBJ1-1, is KAGVTQTPRYLIKTRGQQVTLSCSPISGHRSVSWYQQTPGQGLQFLFEYFSETQRNKGNFPGRFSGRQFSNSRSEMNVSTLELGDSALYLCASSLSHLGGGAEAFFGQGTRLTVV.